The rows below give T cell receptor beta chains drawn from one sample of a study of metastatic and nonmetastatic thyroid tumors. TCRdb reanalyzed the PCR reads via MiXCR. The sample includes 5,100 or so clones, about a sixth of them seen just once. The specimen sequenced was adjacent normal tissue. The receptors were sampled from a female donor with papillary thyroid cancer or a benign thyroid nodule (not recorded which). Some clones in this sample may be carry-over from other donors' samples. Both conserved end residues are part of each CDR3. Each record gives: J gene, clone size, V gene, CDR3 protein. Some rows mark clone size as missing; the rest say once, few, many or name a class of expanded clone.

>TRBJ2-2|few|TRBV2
CASSDFPRAGELFF
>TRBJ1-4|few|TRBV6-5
CASSYFPQGWFSEKLFF
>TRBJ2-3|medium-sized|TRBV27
CASSPGLAGTDTQYF
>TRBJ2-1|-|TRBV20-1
CSAKTGTSGYNEQFF
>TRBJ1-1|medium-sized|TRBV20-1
CSARFDRPWAFF
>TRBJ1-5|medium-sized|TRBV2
CASKENGNSNQPQHF
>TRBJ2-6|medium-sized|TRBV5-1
CASSPDTSSGANVLTF
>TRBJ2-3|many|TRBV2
CASTLTVAGTGTDTQYF
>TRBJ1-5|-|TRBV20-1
CSVRRQGNQPQHF
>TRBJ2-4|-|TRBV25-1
CASSDTRDNIQHF
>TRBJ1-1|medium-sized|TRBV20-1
CSATPTGMNTEAFF
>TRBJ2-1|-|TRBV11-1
CASSRRQGAKYNEQFF
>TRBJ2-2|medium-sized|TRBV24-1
CATSDRDRHTGELFF
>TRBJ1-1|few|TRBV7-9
CASSSTDREAFF
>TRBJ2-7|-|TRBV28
CASIKTVYEQYF
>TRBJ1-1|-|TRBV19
CASSIGRKNTEAFF
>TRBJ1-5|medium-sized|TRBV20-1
CSARRTENSNQPQHF
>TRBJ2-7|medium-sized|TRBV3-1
CASSQRSGRLAGIYYEQYF
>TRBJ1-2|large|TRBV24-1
CATSDEGSSYGYTF
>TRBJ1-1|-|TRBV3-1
CASSQDTEAFF
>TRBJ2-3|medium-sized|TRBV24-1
CATSDQQGTDTQYF
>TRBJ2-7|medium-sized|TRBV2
CASSETGGLVYEQYF
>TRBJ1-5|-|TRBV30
CAWAGGSNQPQHF
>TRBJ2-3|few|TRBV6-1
CASRVSLWGSDTQYF
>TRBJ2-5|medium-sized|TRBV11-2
CASSLSISFQETQYF
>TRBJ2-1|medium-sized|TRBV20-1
CSANPRTSGYNEQFF
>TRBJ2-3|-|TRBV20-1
CSATRTSVDTDTQYF
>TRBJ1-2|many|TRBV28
CASRTAGTGDSGYTF
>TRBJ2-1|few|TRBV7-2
CASSLDSGSYNEQFF
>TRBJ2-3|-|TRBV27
CASSLMDTQYF
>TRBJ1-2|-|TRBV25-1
CASRSSWRGYTF
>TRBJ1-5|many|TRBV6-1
CASSQDRHQPQHF
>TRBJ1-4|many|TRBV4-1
CASSQVIGGEKLFF
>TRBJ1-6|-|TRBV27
CASSSYRGLYNSPLHF
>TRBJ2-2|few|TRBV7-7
CANTGELFF
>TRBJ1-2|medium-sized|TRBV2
CASSELGSAYGYTF